This T cell receptor beta chain was identified during a study of neoadjuvant anti-PD-1 for oral cavity cancer. Looking at the study overall: Around day 43, patients without progression received a fourth nivolumab dose before surgery. Findings and limits, study-wide: Higher pretreatment Treg/Th17 ratios tracked higher pretreatment blood clonality.

Time point noted: after neoadjuvant nivolumab, at surgical resection. Stage II-IVA oral cavity squamous cell carcinoma was new and untreated by systemic or radiation therapy. Analysis of PBMCs was direct, with no culture step. As regards this clone: Its antigen is not identified.

Assay: immunoSEQ multiplex PCR; the TCRdb copy retains only in-frame clones and omits some. The sample lists some 30,000 clones, 80% seen once, with about 3.4% in the top ten. Trimming took off 0 bases at V and 11 bases at J, with 12 bases between the two ends. Germline lookup yields CDR1 SGHTA and CDR2 FQGTGA. The CDR3 spans 13 residues. The chain combines TRBV7-3 with TRBJ2-3, with D possibly TRBD1 on 6 matching bases. The input for sequencing was PBMCs, taken after nivolumab (anti-PD-1) treatment. The sequence was obtained from a person aged 40 to 85 with oral cavity squamous cell carcinoma. The CDR3 sequence is CASSLTASGEQYF. CDR3 DNA sequence: TGTGCCAGCAGCTTAACCGCGTCAGGGGAGCAGTATTTT. Based on the CDR3 plus reference TRBV7-3 and TRBJ2-3, the full variable domain is GAGVSQTPSNKVTEKGKYVELRCDPISGHTALYWYRQSLGQGPEFLIYFQGTGAADDSGLPNDRFFAVRPEGSVSTLKIQRTERGDSAVYLCASSLTASGEQYFGPGTRLTVL.